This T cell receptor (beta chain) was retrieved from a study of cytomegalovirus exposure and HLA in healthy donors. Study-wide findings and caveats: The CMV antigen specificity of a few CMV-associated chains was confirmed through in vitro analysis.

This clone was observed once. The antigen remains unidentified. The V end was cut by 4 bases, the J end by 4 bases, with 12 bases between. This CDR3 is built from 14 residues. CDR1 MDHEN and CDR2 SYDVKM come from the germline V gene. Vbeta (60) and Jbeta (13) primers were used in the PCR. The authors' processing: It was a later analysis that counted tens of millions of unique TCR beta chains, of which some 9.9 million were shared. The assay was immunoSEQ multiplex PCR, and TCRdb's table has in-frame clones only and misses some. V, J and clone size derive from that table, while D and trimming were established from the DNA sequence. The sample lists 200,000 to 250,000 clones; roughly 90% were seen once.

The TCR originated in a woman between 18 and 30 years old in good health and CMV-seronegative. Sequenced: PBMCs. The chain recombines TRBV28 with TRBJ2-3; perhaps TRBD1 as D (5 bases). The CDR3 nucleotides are TGTGCCAGCAGTTCCCCAGGGATAGCAGATACGCAGTATTTT. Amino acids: CASSSPGIADTQYF.